The 18 T cell receptor beta chains below come from one sample, sequenced in a study of beta chain features in type 1 diabetes. No antigens are known for them. Since all of the isolated RNA was reverse transcribed, expressed TCRB transcripts were what got sequenced. Assay: immunoSEQ multiplex PCR; the TCRdb copy retains only in-frame clones and omits some. Here the sample spans some 290,000 clones, about 13% being singletons. Study outcomes and limitations: Across all four CD4+ subsets, people with type 1 diabetes showed modestly shorter TCRB CDR3s.

Sequenced material: naive CD4+ T cells from blood. These receptors were collected from a man aged 30-40 years with type 1 diabetes.

This chain links TRBV7-2 with TRBJ2-7; tentatively, D is TRBD2 (6 bases). In germline, CDR1 is SGHTA, CDR2 FQGNSA. The V and J ends lost 5 bases and 0 bases respectively, with 14 bases between them. The CDR3 totals 15 residues. In nucleotides, the CDR3 is TGTGCCAGCAGCCCTCTAGGACTATCCTCCTACGAGCAGTACTTC. This translates into CASSPLGLSSYEQYF.

The genes are TRBV6-6 and TRBJ2-7, with 7 bases aligning to TRBD1. The V gene end was trimmed by 5 bases and the J gene end by 1 base; junction bases not matched to a gene: 8. Germline V CDR1 and CDR2: MNHNY, SVGAGI (reference sequence). The CDR3 is made up of 15 amino acids. CDR3 sequence (DNA): TGTGCCAGCAGTACAGGGGCCCAGAGGTCCTACGAGCAGTACTTC. Translating it yields CASSTGAQRSYEQYF.

This clone was counted between two and nine times. In DNA, the CDR3 is TGTGCCAGTAGTATAGTAGAAGTGGGCGAAAACATTCAGTACTTC. As protein: CASSIVEVGENIQYF. This chain links TRBV19 with TRBJ2-4; D is unresolved. This CDR3 is 15 amino acids long. Deletions cut 1 base from V and 5 bases from J, with 12 bases between. Germline-derived CDR1 and CDR2 are LNHDA and SQIVND (reference sequence).

This clone showed up just a few times. The V call is TRBV2, the J call TRBJ2-6; D uncertain. The germline CDR1 and CDR2 sequences are SNHLY and FYNNEI. The CDR3 has 15 residues. Deletions cut 3 bases from V and 2 bases from J, with 8 bases between. The DNA of the CDR3 is TGTGCCAGCAGTGACCATCGCGCTGGGGCCAACGTCCTGACTTTC. It encodes CASSDHRAGANVLTF.

This clone came up a few times. The gene calls are TRBV5-1 and TRBJ1-2; possibly TRBD1 for D (5 bases). There are 13 residues in the CDR3. CDR1 is SGHRS, CDR2 YFSETQ, per germline. The V gene lost 7 bases and the J gene lost 0 bases, with 10 bases spanning the gap. The CDR3 DNA reads as TGCGCCAGCCGCGGGGGGACTAACTATGGCTACACCTTC. Its protein product is CASRGGTNYGYTF. Full variable domain (missing parts from reference TRBV5-1 and TRBJ1-2): KAGVTQTPRYLIKTRGQQVTLSCSPISGHRSVSWYQQTPGQGLQFLFEYFSETQRNKGNFPGRFSGRQFSNSRSEMNVSTLELGDSALYLCASRGGTNYGYTFGSGTRLTVV.

This clone has just a few counts. The chain has TRBV2 and TRBJ2-4; 7 nucleotides match TRBD1. The J segment lost 0 bases and the V segment lost 2 bases, leaving 10 bases of the junction unmatched. CDR3 size: 18 residues. CDR1 is SNHLY, CDR2 FYNNEI, per germline. The CDR3 region has the DNA TGTGCCAGCAGTGAACAGTGGACAGGCGGTTTAGCCAAAAACATTCAGTACTTC. Translating gives CASSEQWTGGLAKNIQYF.

This chain joins TRBV11-2 and TRBJ2-7; a weak D match, TRBD2 (5 bases). Germline-derived CDR1 and CDR2 are SGHAT and FQNNGV. V lost 5 bases and J lost 4, with 12 bases in between. The CDR3 contains 13 residues. CDR3 DNA: TGTGCCAGCAGCCCCGCGGGCGGGTACGAGCAGTACTTC. Its protein is CASSPAGGYEQYF.

This clone turned up a few times. V and J are TRBV28 and TRBJ2-5; 11 bases are a match to TRBD2. The germline gives CDR1 MDHEN, CDR2 SYDVKM. The CDR3 covers 15 residues. Germline trimming cut 2 bases from V and 10 bases from J; bases unmatched to any gene: 9. CDR3 bases: TGTGCCAGCAGTTTAATAACTAGCGGGAGTGAAAGCCAGTACTTC. Its translation: CASSLITSGSESQYF.

This sequence joins TRBV5-1 and TRBJ2-3, with 9 bases fitting TRBD2. Germline V gene lookup returns CDR1 SGHRS and CDR2 YFSETQ. V lost 7 bases, J lost 0 bases, and 12 bases stayed unmatched. The CDR3 covers 17 residues. CDR3 nucleotides: TGCGCCAGCCTTCCGGGACTAGCACGAGGGAGCACAGATACGCAGTATTTT. Protein product: CASLPGLARGSTDTQYF.

V gene TRBV7-2 combines with J gene TRBJ2-1; the D gene is possibly TRBD2 (6 bases). Germline assignment: CDR1 SGHTA and CDR2 FQGNSA. V lost 5 bases and J 3 bases, leaving 14 bases between the germline ends. The CDR3 consists of 15 residues. CDR3 amino acids: CASSQSRENYNEQFF. Here the CDR3 DNA reads TGTGCCAGCAGCCAGAGTCGGGAGAACTACAATGAGCAGTTCTTC.

The chain joins TRBV7-9 to TRBJ2-7, with TRBD2 identical over 14 bases. The germline V gene has CDR1 SEHNR and CDR2 FQNEAQ (reference sequence). This CDR3 region has 17 residues. Germline trimming cut 5 bases from V and 5 bases from J; bases unmatched to any gene: 11. The CDR3 region is CASSPPGLAGVINEQYF. CDR3 DNA: TGTGCCAGCAGCCCACCGGGACTAGCGGGAGTCATCAACGAGCAGTACTTC.

V is TRBV19 and J is TRBJ2-1; the D is unclear. The germline V gene has CDR1 LNHDA and CDR2 SQIVND (reference sequence). The germline V and J ends were trimmed by 3 bases and 5 bases, with 14 bases remaining between them. The CDR3 extends over 15 amino acids. CDR3 nucleotide sequence: TGTGCCAGTAGTATGCTAGGAAGTGGAAACAATGAGCAGTTCTTC. As protein: CASSMLGSGNNEQFF.

This clone occurred a few times. The rearrangement links TRBV27 to TRBJ2-7, with 7 bases that match TRBD2. The V segment lost 5 bases and the J segment 3 bases; nucleotides outside the gene matches: 10. The germline V gene encodes CDR1 MNHEY and CDR2 SMNVEV (reference sequence). The length of the CDR3 is 15 residues. CDR3 in amino acids: CASSLKLASGYEQYF. CDR3 in DNA: TGTGCCAGCAGTCTTAAACTAGCGAGCGGCTACGAGCAGTACTTC.

This clone has more than one count but fewer than ten. The chain carries TRBV2 and TRBJ1-2; the D gene is possibly TRBD1 (5 bases). CDR1 and CDR2 (germline): SNHLY, FYNNEI. The CDR3 extends over 15 amino acids. The V and J ends lost 3 bases and 4 bases respectively, with 15 bases between them. The CDR3 DNA is TGTGCCAGCAGTGAGTCCCCACCAGGGTCCTATGGCTACACCTTC. Its translation: CASSESPPGSYGYTF.

CDR3 loop: CASSTGVEEKLFF. Here the CDR3 DNA reads TGTGCCAGCAGCACAGGGGTGGAAGAAAAACTGTTTTTT. The chain combines TRBV27 with TRBJ1-4, with 7 bases fitting TRBD1. CDR1 is MNHEY and CDR2 is SMNVEV in the germline V gene (reference sequence). V shed 6 bases, J shed 8 bases, and the junction held 6 bases outside the gene matches. The length of the CDR3 is 13 residues.

The rearrangement uses TRBV7-2 and TRBJ2-3; 9 bases align to TRBD2. V was pared by 9 bases and J by 2 bases, with 9 bases of the junction left unmatched. The CDR3 totals 15 residues. CDR1 and CDR2 (germline): SGHTA, FQGNSA. For the CDR3, the DNA is TGTGCCAGGGGATCTATAGCGGGAGACACAGATACGCAGTATTTT. It translates to CARGSIAGDTDTQYF.

This clone was observed a few times. The CDR3 protein is CASSFEGGGYTF. The DNA of the CDR3 is TGCGCCAGCAGCTTCGAAGGAGGGGGCTACACCTTC. V gene TRBV5-1 combines with J gene TRBJ1-2; the D is unclear. The V end lost 2 bases, the J end lost 8 bases, and 10 bases lay between the germline ends. Germline V gene data show CDR1 as SGHRS and CDR2 as YFSETQ. This CDR3 has 12 residues.

In regard to this clone: Other DNA sequences in this specimen translate into the identical CDR3. The V gene is TRBV19, the J gene TRBJ2-5; D gene unclear. Trimming stripped 3 bases from V and 5 bases from J, with 4 bases between. This CDR3 region has 11 residues. Germline V gene sequence: CDR1 LNHDA, CDR2 SQIVND (reference sequence). CDR3 coding DNA: TGTGCCAGTAGTATTTCGGAGACCCAGTACTTC. Encoded protein: CASSISETQYF.